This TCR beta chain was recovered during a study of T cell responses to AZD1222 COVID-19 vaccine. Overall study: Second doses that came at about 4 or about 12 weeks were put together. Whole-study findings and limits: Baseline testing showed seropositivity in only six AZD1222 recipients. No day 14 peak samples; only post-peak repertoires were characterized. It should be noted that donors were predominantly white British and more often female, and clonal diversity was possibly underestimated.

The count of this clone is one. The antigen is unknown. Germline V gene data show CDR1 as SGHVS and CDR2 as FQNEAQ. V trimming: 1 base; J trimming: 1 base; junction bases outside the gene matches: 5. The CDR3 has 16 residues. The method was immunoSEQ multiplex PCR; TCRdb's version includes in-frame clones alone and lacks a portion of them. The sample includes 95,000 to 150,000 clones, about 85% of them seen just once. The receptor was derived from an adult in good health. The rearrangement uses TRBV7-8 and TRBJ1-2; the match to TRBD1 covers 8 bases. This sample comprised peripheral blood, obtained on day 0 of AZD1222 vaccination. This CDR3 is CASSLGTGNLNYGYTF. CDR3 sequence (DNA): TGTGCCAGCAGCTTAGGGACAGGGAACCTTAACTATGGCTACACCTTC.